This note documents a single T cell receptor (beta chain) sequence. This sample was included in a study of blood T cell repertoires in COVID-19. Sequenced by immunoSEQ multiplex PCR; TCRdb stores in-frame clones only, minus some. This table holds approximately 180,000 clones, around 80% found once. The CDR3 length is 16 residues. Germline-derived CDR1 and CDR2 are SGDLS and YYNGEE. The V gene end was trimmed by 0 bases and the J gene end by 8 bases; junction bases not matched to a gene: 4. The V gene is TRBV9, the J gene TRBJ2-1, with TRBD2 matching 14 bases. The specimen sequenced was peripheral blood. The receptor comes from a woman aged 40 to 50 with COVID-19, enrolled during active disease. CDR3 DNA: TGTGCCAGCAGCGTAGGACTAGCGGGAGGGTTCGATGAGCAGTTCTTC. Translating it yields CASSVGLAGGFDEQFF.